This T cell receptor (beta chain) is drawn from a study of CD8 T cells in ankylosing spondylitis. MiXCR, applied by TCRdb to the 5' RACE reads, yields one record per CDR3 protein. Of around 770,000 distinct CDR3 sequences in the sample, roughly 12% were seen once. Study-level results: A TCR beta motif of under 10 highly homologous variants appeared characteristic of ankylosing spondylitis blood.

Turning to this clonotype: Antigen unknown.

Germline V gene sequence: CDR1 DFQATT, CDR2 SNEGSKA (reference sequence). V dropped 2 bases and J dropped 8 bases, with 7 bases sitting between them. The CDR3 has 11 amino acids. The chain has TRBV20-1 and TRBJ2-1; the D is unclear. This receptor was identified in a male donor with ankylosing spondylitis. The sequencing input was blood, either unsorted or a sorted T cell fraction (not recorded which). CDR3 protein: CSARIGDEQFF. The CDR3 coding sequence is TGCAGTGCTAGAATTGGGGATGAGCAGTTCTTC.